This T cell receptor (beta chain) comes out of a study of a mutant IDH1 vaccine in newly diagnosed glioma. Turning to the study itself: Patients had eight vaccinations, in weeks 1, 3, 5, 7, 11, 15, 19 and 23. Before enrollment, the patients had been treated with radiotherapy alone, temozolomide alone, or both together. Most of them had received both.

Overall study findings and caveats: Pseudoprogression appeared independent of alterations in top peripheral clonotypes.

Germline V gene lookup returns CDR1 LNHDA and CDR2 SQIVND (reference sequence). Trimming removed 7 bases from V and 11 bases from J, with 23 bases in between. The CDR3 is 14 residues long. Of note for this clone: Its specificity is not known.

The data were produced by immunoSEQ multiplex PCR, yet TCRdb's version contains in-frame clones alone and is incomplete. The sample carries around 26,000 clones, about four fifths recorded once. Time point noted: week 23, last vaccination. The content of each vaccine dose was 300 ug of mutant IDH1 20-mer peptide, and topical imiquimod accompanied it. Donors had new IDH1-mutant astrocytomas of WHO grade 3 or 4 (ATRX-lost). This receptor was taken from a woman aged 30 to 39 with glioma. Sequencing used PBMCs, obtained from a glioma patient whose treatment included an IDH1 peptide vaccine. The V gene is TRBV19, the J gene TRBJ1-1; weak D call: TRBD1 (6 bases). CDR3 DNA: TGTGCCAGTACTCCCCCCGAGACAGGCGTTCAGGCTTTCTTT. Encoded protein: CASTPPETGVQAFF.